What follows are 4 T cell receptor beta chains derived from one specimen sequenced in a study of T-cell reconstitution after alpha-beta-depleted transplantation in children. Unique molecular identifiers were incorporated into the prepared TCRbeta library. Each CDR3 protein is one row after TCRdb ran MiXCR on the PCR reads. Among hundreds of thousands of distinct CDR3 sequences listed, approximately 15% were seen once. The input for sequencing was PBMCs, mostly from graft donor cells, taken 360 days after TCRalphabeta/CD19-depleted stem cell transplant. The receptors here all came from a male patient under 10 years old who had a stem cell transplant for acute lymphoblastic leukemia, so the T cells may come from the graft donor.

This clonotype was detected only once. V gene TRBV18 combines with J gene TRBJ2-7, with 7 bases identical to TRBD1. Germline CDR1 is KGHSH and CDR2 is LQKENI. The CDR3 is 16 residues long. V was pared by 3 bases and J by 0 bases, with 8 bases of the junction left unmatched. The CDR3: CASSPTPGQSSYEQYF. The CDR3 DNA is TGTGCCAGCTCACCGACTCCGGGACAGAGCTCCTACGAGCAGTACTTC.

The chain uses TRBV11-2 and TRBJ2-7, with no clear D. Germline CDR1 and CDR2: SGHAT and FQNNGV. V lost 2 bases and J lost 3, with 11 bases in between. CDR3 length equals 14 residues. The CDR3 region is CASSLHPGSYEQYF. CDR3 DNA: TGTGCCAGCAGCTTACATCCGGGTAGCTACGAGCAGTACTTC.

This clonotype was counted many times. This chain uses TRBV19 with TRBJ1-3; D gene ambiguous. V dropped 6 bases and J dropped 5 bases, with 14 bases sitting between them. This CDR3 contains 14 residues. Per germline, CDR1 LNHDA and CDR2 SQIVND (reference sequence). The CDR3 loop is CASSSPTDRNTIYF. The CDR3 coding sequence is TGTGCCAGTAGCTCCCCTACGGACCGAAACACCATATATTTT.

This clonotype has more than one count but fewer than ten. This sequence joins TRBV28 and TRBJ2-4; D remains unclear. V dropped 6 bases and J dropped 6 bases, with 18 bases sitting between them. CDR1 is MDHEN and CDR2 is SYDVKM in the germline V gene. The CDR3 has 15 amino acids. CDR3 DNA sequence: TGTGCCAGCAGACCTCACGTGACCGGTACAAACATTCAGTACTTC. It codes for CASRPHVTGTNIQYF.